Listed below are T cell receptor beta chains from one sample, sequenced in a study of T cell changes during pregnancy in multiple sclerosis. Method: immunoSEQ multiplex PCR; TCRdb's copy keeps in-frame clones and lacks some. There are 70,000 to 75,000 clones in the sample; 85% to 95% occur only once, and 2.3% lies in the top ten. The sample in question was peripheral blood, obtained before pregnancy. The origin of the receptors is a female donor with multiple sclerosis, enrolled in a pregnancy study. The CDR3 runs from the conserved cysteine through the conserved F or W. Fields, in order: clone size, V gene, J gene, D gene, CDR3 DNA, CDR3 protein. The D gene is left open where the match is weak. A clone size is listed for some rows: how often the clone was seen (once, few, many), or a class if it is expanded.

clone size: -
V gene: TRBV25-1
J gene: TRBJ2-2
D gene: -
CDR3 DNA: TGTGCCAGCAGTGAACTAGTCTCCGGGGAGCTGTTTTTT
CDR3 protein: CASSELVSGELFF

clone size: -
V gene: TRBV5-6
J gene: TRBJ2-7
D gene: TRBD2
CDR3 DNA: TGTGCCAGCAGCTTGGTCGGTAGCGGGGCCCCATACGAGCAGTACTTC
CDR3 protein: CASSLVGSGAPYEQYF

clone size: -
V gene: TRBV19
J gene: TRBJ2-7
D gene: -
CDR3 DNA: TGTGCCAGTAGTATGTTCGGAGACTACGAGCAGTACTTC
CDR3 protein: CASSMFGDYEQYF

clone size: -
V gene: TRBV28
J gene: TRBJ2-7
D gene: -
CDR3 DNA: TGTGCCAGCTTCGGACGGAGGTCCTCCTACGAGCAGTACTTC
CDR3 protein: CASFGRRSSYEQYF

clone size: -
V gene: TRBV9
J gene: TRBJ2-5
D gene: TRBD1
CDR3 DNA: TGTGCCAGCAGCGTTACCGGGACAGAAGAGACCCAGTACTTC
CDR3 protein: CASSVTGTEETQYF

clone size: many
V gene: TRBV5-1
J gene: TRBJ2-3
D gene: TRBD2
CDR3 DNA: TGCGCCAGCAGCTCATTTAGCGGGATGTTAGATACGCAGTATTTT
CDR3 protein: CASSSFSGMLDTQYF

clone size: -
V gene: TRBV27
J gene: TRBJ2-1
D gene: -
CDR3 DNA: TGTGCCAGCAGCCTCCGGGAGAGGGTTGGTGAGCAGTTCTTC
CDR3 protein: CASSLRERVGEQFF

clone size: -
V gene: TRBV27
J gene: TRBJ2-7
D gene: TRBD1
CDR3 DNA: TGTGCCAGCAGTTGGGACAGGGGGATGTACTACGAGCAGTACTTC
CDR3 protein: CASSWDRGMYYEQYF

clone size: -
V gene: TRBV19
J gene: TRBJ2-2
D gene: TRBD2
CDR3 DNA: TGTGCCAGTAGTACGGGACTAGCGAACACCGGGGAGCTGTTTTTT
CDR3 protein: CASSTGLANTGELFF

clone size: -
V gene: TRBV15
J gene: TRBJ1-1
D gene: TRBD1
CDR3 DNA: TGTGCCACCAGCAGGTCCCGGCAGGGGGCGGGCATGGAAGCTTTCTTT
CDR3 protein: CATSRSRQGAGMEAFF

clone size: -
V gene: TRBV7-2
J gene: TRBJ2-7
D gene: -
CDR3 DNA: TGTGCCAGCAGCTTAGTCGGAGAGGGACAAATAAAGGGGGAGCAGTACTTC
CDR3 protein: CASSLVGEGQIKGEQYF

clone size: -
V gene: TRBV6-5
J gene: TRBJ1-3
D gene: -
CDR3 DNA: TGTGCCAGCAGACCCGGGAGGGTCTCTGGAAACACCATATATTTT
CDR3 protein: CASRPGRVSGNTIYF

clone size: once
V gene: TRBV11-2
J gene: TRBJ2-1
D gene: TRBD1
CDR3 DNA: TGTGCCAGCGCGGACAGGGGCTACAATGAGCAGTTCTTC
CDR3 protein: CASADRGYNEQFF

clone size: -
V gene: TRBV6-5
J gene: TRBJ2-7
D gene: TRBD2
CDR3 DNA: TGTGCCAGCAGTTACTGTCCCGGGACTAGTAATTGCGAGCAGTACTTC
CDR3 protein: CASSYCPGTSNCEQYF

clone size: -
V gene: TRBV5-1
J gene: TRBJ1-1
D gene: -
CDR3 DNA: TGCGCCAGCAGTACAGGATACACTGAAGCTTTCTTT
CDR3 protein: CASSTGYTEAFF

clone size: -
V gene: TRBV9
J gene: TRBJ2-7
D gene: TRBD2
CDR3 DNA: TGTGCCAGCAGCGTAGCCGCGGGAGAATACGAGCAGTACTTC
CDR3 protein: CASSVAAGEYEQYF

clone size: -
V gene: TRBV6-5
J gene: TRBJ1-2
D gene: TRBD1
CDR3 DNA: TGTGCCAGCAGTTTCCTAGGGGGCGGCTACACCTTC
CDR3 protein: CASSFLGGGYTF

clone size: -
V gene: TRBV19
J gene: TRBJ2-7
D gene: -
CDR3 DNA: TGTGCCAGTAGTAGGGGGCAGGACATTTCCTACGAGCAGTACTTC
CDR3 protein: CASSRGQDISYEQYF

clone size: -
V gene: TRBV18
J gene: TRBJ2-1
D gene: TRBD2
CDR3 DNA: TGTGCCAGCTCACCACAGAAACTTAGCGGGAGTCATGAGCAGTTCTTC
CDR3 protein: CASSPQKLSGSHEQFF

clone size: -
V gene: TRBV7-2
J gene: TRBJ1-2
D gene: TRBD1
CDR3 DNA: TGTGCCAGCAGCTTCTCGGGACAGCCAAACTATGGCTACACCTTC
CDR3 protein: CASSFSGQPNYGYTF

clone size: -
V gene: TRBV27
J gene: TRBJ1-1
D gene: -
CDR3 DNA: TGTGCCAGCAGTTTATCGAGAAGTCACAGCTTGAACACTGAAGCTTTCTTT
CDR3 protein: CASSLSRSHSLNTEAFF

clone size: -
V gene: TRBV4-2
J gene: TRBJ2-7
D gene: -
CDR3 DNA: TGTGCCAGCAGCCAGGTAGGAGAAACAGGACAGTTCTACGAGCAGTACTTC
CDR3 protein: CASSQVGETGQFYEQYF

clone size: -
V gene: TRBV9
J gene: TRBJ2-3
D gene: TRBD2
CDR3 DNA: TGTGCCAGCAGCGAACTAGCGGTTCCTAGCACAGATACGCAGTATTTT
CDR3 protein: CASSELAVPSTDTQYF

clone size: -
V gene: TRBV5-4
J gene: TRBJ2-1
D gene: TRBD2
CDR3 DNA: TGTGCCAGCACGAATAGGGGAGGGACTAGGGGCAATGAGCAGTTCTTC
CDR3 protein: CASTNRGGTRGNEQFF

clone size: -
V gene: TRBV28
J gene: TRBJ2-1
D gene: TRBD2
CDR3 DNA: TGTGCCAGCAGGTCCGGGACTAGTATATATGAGCAGTTCTTC
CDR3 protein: CASRSGTSIYEQFF

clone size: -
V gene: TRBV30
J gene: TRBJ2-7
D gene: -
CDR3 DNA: TGTGCCTGGAGTAGTCGGAGGGAGCAGTACTTC
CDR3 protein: CAWSSRREQYF

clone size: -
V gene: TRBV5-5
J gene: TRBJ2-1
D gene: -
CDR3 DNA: TGTGCCAGCAGAGCTCTAGGGGGCTACAATGAGCAGTTCTTC
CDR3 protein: CASRALGGYNEQFF

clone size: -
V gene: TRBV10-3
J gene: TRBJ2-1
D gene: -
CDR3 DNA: TGTGCCATCAGTCCGGGAGCCGGGGATGAGCAGTTCTTC
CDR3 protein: CAISPGAGDEQFF